This T cell receptor (beta chain) was identified during a study of T-cell memory formation after mild COVID-19. Background on the study: In these data, TCR clusters were largely donor specific. Notes on the study in general: The study detected some responding clones in pre-infection memory, suggesting cross-reactive memory joined. Shrinking CD4+ clones were chiefly CM and EM; CD8+ ones were chiefly EMRA.

Only a few counts were recorded for this clonotype. Its target is unknown. 5'RACE, which relied on constant-segment primers, yielded TCR alpha and TCR beta cDNA libraries carrying sample barcodes and UMIs. MiXCR, applied by TCRdb to the 5' RACE reads, yields one record per CDR3 protein. Of around 53,000 distinct CDR3 sequences in the sample, 10% to 15% were seen once. The germline V and J ends were trimmed by 4 bases and 4 bases, with 2 bases remaining between them. The V gene's germline CDR1 is SNHLY and CDR2 FYNNEI. This CDR3 has 12 amino acids. J is TRBJ2-6 and V is TRBV2; no firm D call. Source material: PBMCs or a T cell subset sorted from them (not recorded which). The receptor's source is a man between 18 and 29 years old who had mild COVID-19 (a few samples of this study predate the infection). Cell type and time point are not known. CDR3 loop: CASSAGANVLTF. The DNA of the CDR3 is TGTGCCAGCAGTGCCGGGGCCAACGTCCTGACTTTC.